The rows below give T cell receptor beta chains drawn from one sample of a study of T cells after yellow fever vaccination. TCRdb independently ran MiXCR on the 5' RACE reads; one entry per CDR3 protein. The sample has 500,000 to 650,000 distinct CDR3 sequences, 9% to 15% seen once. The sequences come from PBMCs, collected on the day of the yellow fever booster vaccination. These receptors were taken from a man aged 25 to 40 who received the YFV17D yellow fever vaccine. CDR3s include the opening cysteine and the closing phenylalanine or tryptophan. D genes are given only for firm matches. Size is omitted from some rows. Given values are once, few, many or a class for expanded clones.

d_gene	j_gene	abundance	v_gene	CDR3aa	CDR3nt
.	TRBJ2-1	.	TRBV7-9	CASSFGAQGLGYNEQFF	TGTGCCAGCAGCTTCGGTGCTCAGGGACTGGGCTACAATGAGCAGTTCTTC
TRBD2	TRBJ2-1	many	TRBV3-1	CASSQDGTNGNEQFF	TGTGCCAGCAGCCAAGATGGGACTAACGGCAATGAGCAGTTCTTC
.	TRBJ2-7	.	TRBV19	CASSGQIYYEQYF	TGTGCCAGTAGTGGACAGATTTACTACGAGCAGTACTTC
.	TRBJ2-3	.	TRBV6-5	CASSYPPGGSTDTQYF	TGTGCCAGCAGTTACCCCCCTGGAGGGAGCACAGATACGCAGTATTTT
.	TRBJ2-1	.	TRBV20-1	CSAVLAPLLYNEQFF	TGCAGTGCTGTCCTAGCGCCCCTCCTCTACAATGAGCAGTTCTTC
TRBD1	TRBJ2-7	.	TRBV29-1	CSARDRGVLGGEQYF	TGCAGCGCCCGGGACAGAGGTGTACTCGGCGGCGAGCAGTACTTC
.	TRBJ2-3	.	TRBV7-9	CASSPRAGGSTDTQYF	TGTGCCAGCAGCCCCCGAGCTGGCGGTAGCACAGATACGCAGTATTTT
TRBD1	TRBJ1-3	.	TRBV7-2	CASSLRQGSGNTIYF	TGTGCCAGCAGCTTACGACAGGGCTCTGGAAACACCATATATTTT
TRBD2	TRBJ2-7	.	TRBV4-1	CASSQFSGTSGSSYREQYF	TGCGCCAGCAGCCAATTTTCAGGGACTAGCGGGAGTTCCTACCGCGAGCAGTACTTC
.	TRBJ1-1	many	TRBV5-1	CASSLTGLGNTEAFF	TGCGCCAGCAGCTTAACAGGGTTGGGGAACACTGAAGCTTTCTTT
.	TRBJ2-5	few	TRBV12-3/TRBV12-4	CASSVKRAGLQYF	TGTGCCAGCAGTGTGAAGCGGGCCGGTCTTCAGTACTTC
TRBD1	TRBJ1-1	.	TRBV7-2	CASSQQGQGNTEAFF	TGTGCCAGCAGCCAACAGGGACAGGGGAACACTGAAGCTTTCTTT
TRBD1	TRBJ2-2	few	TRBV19	CASSIGQGKLFF	TGTGCCAGTAGTATAGGACAGGGGAAGCTGTTTTTT
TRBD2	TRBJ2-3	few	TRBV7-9	CASSFGASGSTDTQYF	TGTGCCAGCAGCTTCGGTGCTAGCGGGAGTACAGATACGCAGTATTTT
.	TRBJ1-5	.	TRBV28	CASSSLPNQPQHF	TGTGCCAGCAGTTCTCTACCGAATCAGCCCCAGCATTTT
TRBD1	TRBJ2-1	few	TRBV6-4	CASSEEGAYNEQFF	TGTGCCAGCAGTGAAGAGGGGGCTTACAATGAGCAGTTCTTC
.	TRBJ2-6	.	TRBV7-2	CASSLHMGANVLTF	TGTGCCAGCAGCCTGCATATGGGGGCCAACGTCCTGACTTTC
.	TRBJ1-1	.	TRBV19	CASRDPPGPEAFF	TGTGCCAGTAGGGATCCTCCGGGACCTGAAGCTTTCTTT
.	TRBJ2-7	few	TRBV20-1	CSAESPTDQEGEQYF	TGCAGTGCCGAATCCCCTACAGATCAGGAGGGGGAGCAGTACTTC
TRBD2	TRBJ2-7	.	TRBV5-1	CASSHGGRGSSYEQYF	TGCGCCAGCAGCCATGGTGGGCGGGGGAGCTCCTACGAGCAGTACTTC
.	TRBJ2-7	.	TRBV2	CASTDIRSQQYF	TGTGCCAGCACCGATATCAGAAGCCAGCAGTACTTC
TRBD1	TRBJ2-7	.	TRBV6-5	CASRGQGDEQYF	TGTGCCAGCAGGGGACAGGGGGACGAGCAGTACTTC
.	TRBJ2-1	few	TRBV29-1	CSVDFRLNEQFF	TGCAGCGTTGACTTCAGGCTCAATGAGCAGTTCTTC
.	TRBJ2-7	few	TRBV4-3	CASQQDWGSYEQYF	TGCGCCAGCCAGCAGGACTGGGGCTCCTACGAGCAGTACTTC
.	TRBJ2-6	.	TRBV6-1	CASNQYSGANVLTF	TGTGCCAGCAACCAGTACTCTGGGGCCAACGTCCTGACTTTC
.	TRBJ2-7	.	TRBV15	CATSLEGYEQYF	TGTGCCACCAGCTTAGAGGGGTACGAGCAGTACTTC
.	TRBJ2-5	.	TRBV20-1	CSARTVQEETQYF	TGCAGTGCTAGGACAGTTCAGGAAGAGACCCAGTACTTC
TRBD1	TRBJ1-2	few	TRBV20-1	CSGMGTGMGYTF	TGCAGTGGCATGGGGACAGGGATGGGCTACACCTTC
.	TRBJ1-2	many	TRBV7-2	CASSSSGARNGYTF	TGTGCCAGCAGCTCGTCCGGGGCGAGAAATGGCTACACCTTC
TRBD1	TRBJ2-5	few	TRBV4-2	CASSQDKTGPQETQYF	TGTGCCAGCAGCCAAGATAAGACAGGGCCGCAAGAGACCCAGTACTTC
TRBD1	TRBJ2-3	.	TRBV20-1	CCAREIGGQATDTQYF	TGCTGTGCTAGAGAGATCGGGGGACAGGCTACAGATACGCAGTATTTT
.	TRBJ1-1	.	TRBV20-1	CSARGETGSTEAFF	TGCAGTGCTAGAGGAGAAACAGGGTCCACTGAAGCTTTCTTT
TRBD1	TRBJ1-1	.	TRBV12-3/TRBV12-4	CASSQRTGGDGEAFF	TGTGCCAGCAGTCAGAGGACAGGGGGCGACGGTGAAGCTTTCTTT
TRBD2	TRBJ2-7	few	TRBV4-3	CASSQDLAGGYEQYF	TGCGCCAGCAGCCAAGATCTAGCGGGAGGATACGAGCAGTACTTC
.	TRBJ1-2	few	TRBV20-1	CSARDPHYGYTF	TGCAGTGCTAGAGATCCCCACTATGGCTACACCTTC
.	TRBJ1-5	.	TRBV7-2	CASSLVGVSSNQPQHF	TGTGCCAGCAGCTTAGTAGGCGTTAGTAGCAATCAGCCCCAGCATTTT
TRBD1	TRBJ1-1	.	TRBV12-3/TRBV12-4	CASSAGTGMWGEAFF	TGTGCCAGCAGTGCCGGGACAGGGATGTGGGGTGAAGCTTTCTTT